These 8 T cell receptor beta chains originate from one sample sequenced in a study of blood T cell repertoires in COVID-19. Sequencing was performed with immunoSEQ multiplex PCR; in TCRdb, only in-frame clones are kept and a portion is missing. The sample has approximately 300,000 clones, over 80% seen once. Specimen: peripheral blood. These receptor sequences come from a woman aged 45-59 years with COVID-19, enrolled during active disease.

This sequence joins TRBV5-1 and TRBJ2-7, with D uncertain. Germline V gene lookup returns CDR1 SGHRS and CDR2 YFSETQ. The V end lost 0 bases, the J end lost 6 bases, and 10 bases lay between the germline ends. CDR3 size: 13 residues. As DNA, the CDR3 is TGCGCCAGCAGCTTGGATTCGCGCGGCGAGCAGTACTTC. This encodes CASSLDSRGEQYF.

The rearrangement uses TRBV7-9 and TRBJ1-3, with D unclear. Germline V gene sequence: CDR1 SEHNR, CDR2 FQNEAQ (reference sequence). The length of the CDR3 is 13 residues. V lost 7 bases and J lost 2, with 9 bases in between. The CDR3 region has the DNA TGTGCCAGCATCAGGTCTACTGGAAACACCATATATTTT. Amino acids: CASIRSTGNTIYF. Looking up the rest from reference TRBV7-9 and TRBJ1-3 gives the full variable domain: DTGVSQNPRHKITKRGQNVTFRCDPISEHNRLYWYRQTLGQGPEFLTYFQNEAQLEKSRLLSDRFSAERPKGSFSTLEIQRTEQGDSAMYLCASIRSTGNTIYFGEGSWLTVV.

The chain combines TRBV29-1 with TRBJ1-2; the D gene is possibly TRBD1 (6 bases). In germline, CDR1 is SQVTM, CDR2 ANQGSEA. V shed 6 bases and J shed 4 bases, with 12 bases lying between them. This CDR3 has 12 amino acids. CDR3 sequence: CSVGETGYGYTF. The CDR3 nucleotides read TGCAGCGTGGGAGAGACAGGCTATGGCTACACCTTC.

The chain combines TRBV5-1 with TRBJ1-1; perhaps TRBD1 as D (6 bases). The V gene's germline CDR1 is SGHRS and CDR2 YFSETQ. V lost 0 bases and J 1 base, leaving 13 bases between the germline ends. CDR3 length: 16 residues. Here the CDR3 DNA reads TGCGCCAGCAGCTTGGTAGGGGGGGCCGGGAACACTGAAGCTTTCTTT. This encodes CASSLVGGAGNTEAFF.

The gene calls are TRBV5-4 and TRBJ2-1, with 8 bases identical to TRBD2. Germline V gene lookup returns CDR1 SGHNT and CDR2 YYREEE (reference sequence). J was trimmed by 7 bases and V by 4 bases; bases with no gene match: 16. The CDR3 loop spans 17 amino acids. CDR3 nucleotide sequence: TGTGCCAGCAGCCTAACCGTGATAGCGGGAACTACAAATGAGCAGTTCTTC. Amino acid sequence: CASSLTVIAGTTNEQFF.

The CDR3 DNA follows: TGTGCCAGTAGTATAGATGGTTACATGAACACTGAAGCTTTCTTT. As protein: CASSIDGYMNTEAFF. The V call is TRBV19, the J call TRBJ1-1; D gene uncertain. This CDR3 contains 15 residues. Germline V gene data show CDR1 as LNHDA and CDR2 as SQIVND (reference sequence). V shed 0 bases and J shed 0 bases, with 8 bases lying between them.

The V and J genes are TRBV12-5 and TRBJ1-2; D is undetermined. The CDR3 is made up of 16 amino acids. The V end was cut by 7 bases, the J end by 6 bases, with 24 bases between. The germline gives CDR1 LGHNT, CDR2 FRNRAP. CDR3 DNA: TGTGCTAGTGACTATAGCGGCGGCGGGCGGGTAGATGGCTACACCTTC. It encodes CASDYSGGGRVDGYTF.

V and J are TRBV6-6 and TRBJ2-1; maybe TRBD1 (6 bases). V was cut by 7 bases and J by 0 bases, with 13 bases left in between. CDR3 length: 15 amino acids. Germline lookup yields CDR1 MNHNY and CDR2 SVGAGI (reference sequence). The CDR3 sequence: CASTQGLSSYNEQFF. The CDR3 nucleotides read TGTGCCAGCACCCAGGGGCTGAGCTCCTACAATGAGCAGTTCTTC.